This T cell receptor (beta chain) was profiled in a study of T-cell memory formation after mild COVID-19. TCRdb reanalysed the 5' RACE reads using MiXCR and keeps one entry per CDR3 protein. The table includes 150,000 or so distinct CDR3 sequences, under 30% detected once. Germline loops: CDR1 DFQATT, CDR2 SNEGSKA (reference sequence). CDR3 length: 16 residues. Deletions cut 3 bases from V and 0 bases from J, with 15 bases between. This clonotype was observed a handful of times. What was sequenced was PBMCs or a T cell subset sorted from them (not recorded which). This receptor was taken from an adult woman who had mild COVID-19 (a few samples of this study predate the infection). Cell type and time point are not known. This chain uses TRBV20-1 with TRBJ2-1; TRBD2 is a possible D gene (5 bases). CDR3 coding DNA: TGCAGTGCTAGTGGACTGCCGAGGAGCTCCTACAATGAGCAGTTCTTC. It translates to CSASGLPRSSYNEQFF.